These T cell receptor beta chains were read from a single sample in a study of chemoradiotherapy in HPV16-positive cancers. Repertoires were generated with immunoSEQ multiplex PCR, while TCRdb's copy carries only in-frame clones and drops some. The sample holds approximately 8,500 clones, approximately 73% seen once. The sample was acquired from a patient who underwent chemoradiotherapy. These receptors originate from a human donor with HPV-associated anogenital cancer. CDR3s include the opening cysteine and the closing phenylalanine or tryptophan. Each record gives: clone size, D gene, V gene, J gene, CDR3 protein, CDR3 DNA. The D gene is left open where the match is weak. Expanded clones get a size class; other rows say once, few or many, or leave the size out.

size: NA; D: NA; V: TRBV7-6; J: TRBJ2-7; CDR3: CASSPEGSRGYEQYF; DNA: TGTGCCAGCAGCCCCGAGGGGTCCCGAGGCTACGAGCAGTACTTC
size: NA; D: NA; V: TRBV5-8; J: TRBJ2-7; CDR3: CASSRRVYEQYF; DNA: TGTGCCAGCAGCCGACGGGTCTACGAGCAGTACTTC
size: NA; D: TRBD2; V: TRBV9; J: TRBJ2-3; CDR3: CASSVRAGGQGDTQYF; DNA: TGTGCCAGCAGCGTACGAGCGGGGGGGCAGGGAGATACGCAGTATTTT
size: NA; D: NA; V: TRBV4-1; J: TRBJ1-4; CDR3: CASSPRQGEEKLFF; DNA: TGCGCCAGCAGCCCCCGGCAGGGAGAGGAAAAACTGTTTTTT
size: NA; D: TRBD1; V: TRBV6-1; J: TRBJ1-2; CDR3: CASRGQHSNYGYTF; DNA: TGTGCCAGCAGGGGACAGCATTCTAACTATGGCTACACCTTC
size: NA; D: NA; V: TRBV19; J: TRBJ1-5; CDR3: CARPHWGIGQSAQHF; DNA: TGTGCCAGACCGCATTGGGGTATAGGGCAATCAGCCCAGCATTTT
size: NA; D: NA; V: TRBV9; J: TRBJ2-5; CDR3: CASSERLGQETQYF; DNA: TGTGCCAGCAGCGAAAGACTGGGACAAGAGACCCAGTACTTC
size: NA; D: NA; V: TRBV11-3; J: TRBJ2-1; CDR3: CASSTGTLSSYNEQFF; DNA: TGTGCCAGCAGCACCGGGACGTTAAGCTCCTACAATGAGCAGTTCTTC
size: NA; D: NA; V: TRBV5-1; J: TRBJ1-1; CDR3: CASSQETGNRAEAFF; DNA: TGCGCCAGCAGCCAAGAGACAGGTAATCGGGCTGAAGCTTTCTTT
size: NA; D: TRBD1; V: TRBV7-3; J: TRBJ1-2; CDR3: CASSSGGYYGYTF; DNA: TGTGCCAGCAGCTCAGGGGGATACTATGGCTACACCTTC
size: NA; D: NA; V: TRBV4-3; J: TRBJ1-1; CDR3: CASSQDSGGYTEAFF; DNA: TGCGCCAGCAGCCAAGATTCGGGGGGATACACTGAAGCTTTCTTT
size: few; D: NA; V: TRBV6-1; J: TRBJ1-2; CDR3: CASSQLYYGYTF; DNA: TGTGCCAGCTCCCAGTTATACTATGGCTACACCTTC
size: NA; D: NA; V: TRBV7-2; J: TRBJ1-2; CDR3: CASSLAGYTF; DNA: TGTGCCAGCAGCCTGGCTGGCTACACCTTC
size: few; D: NA; V: TRBV29-1; J: TRBJ1-2; CDR3: CSVWDTYGYTF; DNA: TGCAGCGTATGGGACACCTATGGCTACACCTTC
size: NA; D: NA; V: TRBV5-1; J: TRBJ2-5; CDR3: CASMSSGYQETQYF; DNA: TGCGCCAGCATGAGTTCGGGCTACCAAGAGACCCAGTACTTC
size: NA; D: TRBD1; V: TRBV2; J: TRBJ1-2; CDR3: CASGGQYYGYTF; DNA: TGTGCCAGCGGGGGACAGTACTATGGCTACACCTTC
size: NA; D: NA; V: TRBV10-3; J: TRBJ1-2; CDR3: CAISESVGGIFDYGYTF; DNA: TGTGCCATCAGTGAGTCGGTGGGGGGGATTTTCGACTATGGCTACACCTTC
size: NA; D: TRBD1; V: TRBV11-2; J: TRBJ2-4; CDR3: CASSLRTGGWNIQYF; DNA: TGTGCCAGCAGCTTGCGGACAGGGGGCTGGAACATTCAGTACTTC
size: few; D: NA; V: TRBV29-1; J: TRBJ1-5; CDR3: CSVGSNQPQHF; DNA: TGCAGCGTTGGTAGCAATCAGCCCCAGCATTTT
size: few; D: NA; V: TRBV9; J: TRBJ1-5; CDR3: CASSVQGSPNQPQHF; DNA: TGTGCCAGCAGCGTTCAGGGGTCCCCGAATCAGCCCCAGCATTTT
size: few; D: NA; V: TRBV5-1; J: TRBJ1-2; CDR3: CASSFSPLEREHGYTF; DNA: TGCGCCAGCAGCTTCTCCCCCCTCGAGAGGGAACATGGCTACACCTTC
size: NA; D: NA; V: TRBV6-1; J: TRBJ2-1; CDR3: CASSKSGGSYNEQFF; DNA: TGTGCCAGCAGTAAAAGCGGTGGCTCCTACAATGAGCAGTTCTTC
size: NA; D: NA; V: TRBV6-6; J: TRBJ2-3; CDR3: CASRLRRGRNTDTQYF; DNA: TGTGCCAGCAGGTTAAGAAGGGGGAGAAACACAGATACGCAGTATTTT
size: NA; D: NA; V: TRBV30; J: TRBJ1-3; CDR3: CAWRGGIGGRSGNTIYF; DNA: TGTGCCTGGAGAGGCGGTATAGGGGGGAGGTCTGGAAACACCATATATTTT
size: NA; D: NA; V: TRBV4-1; J: TRBJ1-1; CDR3: CASSVGGGRRNTEAFF; DNA: TGCGCCAGCAGCGTCGGTGGAGGAAGAAGGAACACTGAAGCTTTCTTT
size: NA; D: TRBD1; V: TRBV7-2; J: TRBJ2-7; CDR3: CASSLSAQGGRYEQYF; DNA: TGTGCCAGCAGCTTATCCGCTCAAGGGGGCCGCTACGAGCAGTACTTC